The T cell receptor (beta chain) described here comes from a study of beta chain features in type 1 diabetes. Study conclusions and caveats: Researchers caution that PCR might favor shorter templates, equally among patients and controls. The study found that naive, central memory and Treg TCRB repertoires appeared more similar in patients than in healthy donors. Insertions at VDJ junctions were less frequent in type 1 diabetes patients. These patients also deleted more nucleotides at the same junctions. The study found moderately but significantly shorter TCRB CDR3s in all four CD4+ subsets of Type 1 diabetes patients.

As every portion of the isolated RNA was reverse transcribed, the sequencing read expressed TCRB transcripts. Produced via immunoSEQ multiplex PCR; TCRdb's table is partial and in-frame only. The sample has approximately 250,000 clones, 15% to 20% seen once; the top ten hold less than 0.09%. Each of the CD4+ naive, central memory, regulatory and stem cell-like memory populations was sorted via CD45RO/CCR7/CD25/CD127/CD95/CD27. This clone has more than one count but fewer than ten. Its target is not known. Trimming shortened V by 2 bases and J by 1 base, and 8 bases separated the two germline ends. This CDR3 region has 14 residues. Germline values: CDR1 ENHRY, CDR2 SYGVKD.

The chain links TRBV10-3 to TRBJ1-1; D might be TRBD1 (5 bases). This receptor was obtained from a man aged 25 to 45 with type 1 diabetes. The source material was naive CD4+ T cells from blood. The CDR3 spells CAISEPTGNTEAFF. The DNA for the CDR3 is TGTGCCATCAGTGAGCCTACAGGGAACACTGAAGCTTTCTTT.